This T cell receptor (beta chain) originates from a study of blood T cell repertoires in COVID-19. Only in-frame clones appear in the TCRdb table, and some are missing; sequencing was by immunoSEQ multiplex PCR. This table has about 82,000 clones, roughly 80% appearing once. The CDR3 loop spans 15 amino acids. Trimming cost V 5 bases and J 8 bases; bases outside gene matches: 14. CDR1 is SGHTA, CDR2 FQGNSA, per germline. Sequencing input: peripheral blood. The chain carries TRBV7-2 and TRBJ1-2; 7 positions match TRBD1. This TCR was sampled from a man aged 80 or over with active or convalescent COVID-19. The CDR3 DNA sequence: TGTGCCAGCAGCATCTCGACAGGGACGAGTGGGGGCTACACCTTC. Translated, it gives CASSISTGTSGGYTF.